The source of this TCR beta chain is a study of immune heterogeneity within non-small cell lung tumors. The TCR beta CDR3 region underwent multiplex PCR amplification with 32 V and 13 J primers. TCRdb reprocessed the multiplex PCR reads via MiXCR and lists one record per CDR3 protein. The table records more than 9,000 distinct CDR3 sequences, about 31% of them present only once. In the case of this clonotype: Antigen unknown.

Bulk tumor genomic DNA constituted the template, at around 600 ng per sample. Several biopsies per primary tumor were taken during surgery, spaced as far apart as possible. Enrolled individuals presented with untreated, newly diagnosed non-small cell lung cancer and received curative surgery. Study-wide points: Local T-cell clonality was recorded as moderately but significantly correlated with local tumor mutational burden, with R roughly 0.35.

Deletions cut 8 bases from V and 8 bases from J, with 10 bases between. Germline CDR1 reads DFQATT; CDR2 reads SNEGSKA (reference sequence). This CDR3 contains 10 residues. The V and J genes are TRBV20-1 and TRBJ2-1; possibly TRBD1 for D (6 bases). The TCR sequence derives from a woman between 45 and 65 years old with non-small cell lung cancer. Sequencing input: lung tumor tissue. The CDR3 region is CSLGGYEQFF. CDR3 nucleotides: TGCAGTCTTGGGGGCTATGAGCAGTTCTTC.